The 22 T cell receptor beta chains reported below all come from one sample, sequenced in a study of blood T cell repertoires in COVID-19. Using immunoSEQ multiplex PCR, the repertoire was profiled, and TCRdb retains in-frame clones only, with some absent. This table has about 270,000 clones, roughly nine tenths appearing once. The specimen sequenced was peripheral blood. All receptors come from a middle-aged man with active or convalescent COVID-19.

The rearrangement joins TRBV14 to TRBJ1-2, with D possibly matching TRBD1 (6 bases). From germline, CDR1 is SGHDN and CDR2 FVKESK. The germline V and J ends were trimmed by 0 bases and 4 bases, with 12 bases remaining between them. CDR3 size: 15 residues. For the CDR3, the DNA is TGTGCCAGCAGCCAAGATCAGGGGCGCAGCTATGGCTACACCTTC. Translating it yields CASSQDQGRSYGYTF.

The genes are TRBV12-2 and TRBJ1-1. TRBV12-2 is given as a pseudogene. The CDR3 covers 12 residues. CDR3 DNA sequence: TGTGCTACTCACGGGAGAGAGGCTGAAGCTTTCTTT. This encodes CATHGREAEAFF.

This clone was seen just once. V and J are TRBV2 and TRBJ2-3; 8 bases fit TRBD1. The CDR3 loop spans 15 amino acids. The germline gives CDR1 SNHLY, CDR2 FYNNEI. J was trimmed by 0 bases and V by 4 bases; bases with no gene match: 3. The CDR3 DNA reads TGTGCCAGCAGTGTGAGGACAGGGAGCACAGATACGCAGTATTTT. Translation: CASSVRTGSTDTQYF.

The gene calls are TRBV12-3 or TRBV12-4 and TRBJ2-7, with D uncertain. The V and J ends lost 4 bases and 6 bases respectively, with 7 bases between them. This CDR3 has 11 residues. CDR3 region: CASSYNVEQYF. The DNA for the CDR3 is TGTGCCAGCAGTTACAACGTCGAGCAGTACTTC.

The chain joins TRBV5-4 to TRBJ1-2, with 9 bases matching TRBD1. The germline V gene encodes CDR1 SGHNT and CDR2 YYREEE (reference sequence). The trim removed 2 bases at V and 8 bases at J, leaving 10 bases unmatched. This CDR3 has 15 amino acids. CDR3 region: CASSFLNTGGQGYTF. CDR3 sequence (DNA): TGTGCCAGCAGCTTCTTGAATACAGGGGGCCAAGGCTACACCTTC.

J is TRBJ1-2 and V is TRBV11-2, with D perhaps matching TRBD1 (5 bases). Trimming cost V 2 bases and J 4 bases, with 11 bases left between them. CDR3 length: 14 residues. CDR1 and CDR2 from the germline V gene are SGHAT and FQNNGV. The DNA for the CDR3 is TGTGCCAGCAGCTTACCCGTTACAGGCTATGGCTACACCTTC. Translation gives CASSLPVTGYGYTF.

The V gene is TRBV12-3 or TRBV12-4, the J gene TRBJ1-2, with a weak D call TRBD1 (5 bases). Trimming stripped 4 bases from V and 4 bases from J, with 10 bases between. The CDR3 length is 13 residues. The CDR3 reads CASSSPGGYGYTF. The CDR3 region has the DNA TGTGCCAGCAGTTCCCCCGGGGGCTATGGCTACACCTTC.

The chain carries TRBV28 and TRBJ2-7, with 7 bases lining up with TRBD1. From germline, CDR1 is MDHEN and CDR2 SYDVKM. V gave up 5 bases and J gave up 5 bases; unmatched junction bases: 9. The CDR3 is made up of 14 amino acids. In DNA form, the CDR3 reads TGTGCCAGCAGTCCCCCCGACAGGGACCACGAGCAGTACTTC. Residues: CASSPPDRDHEQYF.

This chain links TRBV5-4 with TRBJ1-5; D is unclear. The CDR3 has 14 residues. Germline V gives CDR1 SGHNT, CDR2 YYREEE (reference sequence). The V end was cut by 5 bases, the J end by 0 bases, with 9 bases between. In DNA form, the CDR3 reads TGTGCCAGCAGTCTCCCCGGTAGCAATCAGCCCCAGCATTTT. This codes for CASSLPGSNQPQHF.

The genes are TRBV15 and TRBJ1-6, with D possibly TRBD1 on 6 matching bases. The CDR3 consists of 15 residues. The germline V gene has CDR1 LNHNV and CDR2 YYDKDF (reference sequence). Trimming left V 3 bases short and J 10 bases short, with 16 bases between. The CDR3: CATSSRGGSGSPLHF. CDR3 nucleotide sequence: TGTGCCACCAGCAGTCGGGGGGGCTCTGGGTCACCCCTCCACTTT.

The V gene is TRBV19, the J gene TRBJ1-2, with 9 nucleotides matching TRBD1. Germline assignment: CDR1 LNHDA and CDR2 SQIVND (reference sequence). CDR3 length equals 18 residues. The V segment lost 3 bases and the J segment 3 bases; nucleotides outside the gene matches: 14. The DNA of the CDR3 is TGTGCCAGTAGTATGGGTGTTTACTCGGACAGGGGCTACTATGGCTACACCTTC. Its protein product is CASSMGVYSDRGYYGYTF. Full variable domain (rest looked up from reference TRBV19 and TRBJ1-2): DGGITQSPKYLFRKEGQNVTLSCEQNLNHDAMYWYRQDPGQGLRLIYYSQIVNDFQKGDIAEGYSVSREKKESFPLTVTSAQKNPTAFYLCASSMGVYSDRGYYGYTFGSGTRLTVV.

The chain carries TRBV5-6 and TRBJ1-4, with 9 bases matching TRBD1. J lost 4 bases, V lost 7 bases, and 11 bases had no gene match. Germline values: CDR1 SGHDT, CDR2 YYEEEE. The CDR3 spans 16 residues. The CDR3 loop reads CASSGTGILNNEKLFF. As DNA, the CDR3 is TGTGCCAGCTCCGGGACAGGGATCCTCAATAATGAAAAACTGTTTTTT.

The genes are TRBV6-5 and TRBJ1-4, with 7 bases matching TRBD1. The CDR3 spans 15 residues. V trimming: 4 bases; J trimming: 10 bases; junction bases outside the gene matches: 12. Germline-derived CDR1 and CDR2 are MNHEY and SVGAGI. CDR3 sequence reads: CASSSAGRQGGKLFF. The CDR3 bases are TGTGCCAGCAGTTCCGCTGGAAGACAGGGAGGAAAACTGTTTTTT.

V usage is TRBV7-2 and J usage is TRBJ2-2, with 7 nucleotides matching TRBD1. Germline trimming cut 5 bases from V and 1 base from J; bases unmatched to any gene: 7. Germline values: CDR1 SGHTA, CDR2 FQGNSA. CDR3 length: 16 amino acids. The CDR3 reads CASSATGVENTGELFF. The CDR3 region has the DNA TGTGCCAGCAGCGCCACAGGGGTCGAGAACACCGGGGAGCTGTTTTTT.

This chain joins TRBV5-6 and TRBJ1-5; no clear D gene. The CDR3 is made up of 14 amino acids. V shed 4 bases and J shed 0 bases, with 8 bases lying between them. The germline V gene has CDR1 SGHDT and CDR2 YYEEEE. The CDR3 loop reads CASSMDGSNQPQHF. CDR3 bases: TGTGCCAGCAGCATGGACGGTAGCAATCAGCCCCAGCATTTT.

The CDR3 nucleotides read TGTGCCTGCTGGACAGGGGAAGATGGCTACACCTTC. It is translated as CACWTGEDGYTF. The genes are TRBV6-6 and TRBJ1-2; 9 bases match TRBD1. J lost 6 bases, V lost 11 bases, and 7 bases had no gene match. The V gene's germline CDR1 is MNHNY and CDR2 SVGAGI (reference sequence). CDR3 length equals 12 residues.

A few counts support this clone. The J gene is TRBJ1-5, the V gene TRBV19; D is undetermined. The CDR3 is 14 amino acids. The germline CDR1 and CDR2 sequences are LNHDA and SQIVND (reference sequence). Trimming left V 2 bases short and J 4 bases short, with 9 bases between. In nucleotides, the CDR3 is TGTGCCAGTAGTATATTAACGGGTAATCAGCCCCAGCATTTT. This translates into CASSILTGNQPQHF. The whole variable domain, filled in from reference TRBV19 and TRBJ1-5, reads DGGITQSPKYLFRKEGQNVTLSCEQNLNHDAMYWYRQDPGQGLRLIYYSQIVNDFQKGDIAEGYSVSREKKESFPLTVTSAQKNPTAFYLCASSILTGNQPQHFGDGTRLSIL.

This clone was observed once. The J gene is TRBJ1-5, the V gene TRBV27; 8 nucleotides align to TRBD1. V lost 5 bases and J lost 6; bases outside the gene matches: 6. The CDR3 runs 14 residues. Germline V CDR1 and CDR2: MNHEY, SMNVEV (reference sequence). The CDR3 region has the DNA TGTGCCAGCAGTGGCAGGGGGCGAGGTCAGCCCCAGCATTTT. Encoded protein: CASSGRGRGQPQHF.

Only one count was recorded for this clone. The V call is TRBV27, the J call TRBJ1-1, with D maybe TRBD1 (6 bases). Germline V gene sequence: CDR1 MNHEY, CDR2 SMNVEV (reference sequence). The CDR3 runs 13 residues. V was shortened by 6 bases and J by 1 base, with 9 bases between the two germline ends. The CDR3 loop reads CASRPTGNTEAFF. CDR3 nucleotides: TGTGCCAGCAGACCGACAGGGAACACTGAAGCTTTCTTT.

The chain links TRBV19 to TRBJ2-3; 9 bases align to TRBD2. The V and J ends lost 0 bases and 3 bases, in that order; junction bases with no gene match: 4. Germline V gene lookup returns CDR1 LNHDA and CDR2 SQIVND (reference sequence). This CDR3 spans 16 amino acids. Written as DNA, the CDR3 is TGTGCCAGTAGTATAGAGGGAGCGGGAGGTACAGATACGCAGTATTTT. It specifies CASSIEGAGGTDTQYF.

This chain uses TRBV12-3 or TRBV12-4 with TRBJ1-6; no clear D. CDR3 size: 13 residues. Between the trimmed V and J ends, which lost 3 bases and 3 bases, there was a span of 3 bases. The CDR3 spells CASSFGYNSPLHF. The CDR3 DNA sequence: TGTGCCAGCAGTTTCGGCTATAATTCACCCCTCCACTTT.

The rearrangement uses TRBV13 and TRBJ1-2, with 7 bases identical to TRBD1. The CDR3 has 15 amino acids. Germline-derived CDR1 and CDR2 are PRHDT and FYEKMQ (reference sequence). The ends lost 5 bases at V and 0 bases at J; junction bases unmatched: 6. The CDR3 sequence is CASSLRQGTNYGYTF. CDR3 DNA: TGTGCCAGCAGCCTCCGACAGGGAACTAACTATGGCTACACCTTC.